This T cell receptor beta chain was sequenced for a study of CD8 T cells in ankylosing spondylitis. Study-wide results and caveats: A motif in TCR beta, a set of 8 or 9 highly homologous variants, appeared characteristic of ankylosing spondylitis blood. Some motif variants had been reported before (in reactive arthritis synovial fluid and blood).

V lost 6 bases to trimming and J lost 9 bases; unmatched junction nucleotides: 9. The CDR3 runs 14 residues. Looked up from germline, CDR1 is DFQATT and CDR2 is SNEGSKA (reference sequence). By quantitative 5'-RACE with molecular barcodes, the TCR beta libraries were made. TCRdb re-analysed the 5' RACE reads in MiXCR, keeping a single row per CDR3 protein. In the table there are under 450,000 distinct CDR3 sequences, about a sixth of which are singletons. A word on this clonotype: The target antigen is unknown.

The sequencing sample was made of blood, either unsorted or a sorted T cell fraction (not recorded which). The origin of this receptor is a male donor with ankylosing spondylitis. The chain recombines TRBV20-1 with TRBJ1-6, with 9 positions matching TRBD1. The CDR3 nucleotides read TGCAGTGCCAGGGCGGGACAGGGAAGTTCACCCCTCCACTTT. Protein product: CSARAGQGSSPLHF.